Described below is a single TCR beta chain sequence and its context. Its antigen is as yet unknown. Use of 60 Vbeta and 13 Jbeta primers characterized the PCR. Generated by immunoSEQ multiplex PCR, the TCRdb table keeps only in-frame clones and is missing some. The table lists 200,000 to 250,000 clones, 70% to 80% of them singletons. The data originate from a study of cytomegalovirus exposure and HLA in healthy donors. Study-level results: Indistinguishable V segments such as TRBV6-2 and TRBV6-3 were excluded.

CDR1 is SQVTM, CDR2 ANQGSEA, per germline. This CDR3 is built from 15 residues. V was trimmed by 3 bases and J by 0 bases, leaving 12 bases between them. The sequenced sample was PBMCs. The clonotype originates from a male donor in good health and CMV-seronegative. The rearrangement links TRBV29-1 to TRBJ2-1, with a tentative D call TRBD2 (6 bases). CDR3 amino acids: CSVDSGHSSYNEQFF. Here the CDR3 DNA reads TGCAGCGTTGACAGCGGGCACAGCTCCTACAATGAGCAGTTCTTC.